A single sample is the source of the 21 T cell receptor beta chains below, sequenced in a study of OX40 agonist ivuxolimab in advanced cancers. Clones were sequenced by immunoSEQ multiplex PCR, and TCRdb holds only the in-frame ones, with some missing. The data contain about 120,000 clones, around nine tenths of them seen just once; the ten biggest clones take up about 0.28%. The sequencing here drew on CD4+ or CD8+ T cells sorted from blood, taken in a trial of the OX40 agonist ivuxolimab. These receptor sequences come from an adult with an advanced solid tumor such as melanoma, head and neck, liver or kidney cancer.

This rearrangement joins TRBV19 to TRBJ1-2, with D hard to call. Trimming took 4 bases from V and 4 from J, leaving 13 bases between them. CDR1 is LNHDA and CDR2 is SQIVND in the germline V gene (reference sequence). The length of the CDR3 is 14 residues. CDR3 in amino acids: CASSTTREGYGYTF. The CDR3 nucleotides are TGTGCCAGTAGTACGACCAGAGAGGGCTATGGCTACACCTTC.

The chain joins TRBV28 to TRBJ1-5; D is unclear. Germline V lookup: CDR1 MDHEN, CDR2 SYDVKM. The CDR3 runs to 12 residues. V was pared by 10 bases and J by 9 bases, with 16 bases between. The CDR3 DNA sequence: TGTGCCACCAGAGGGTCGGTGGGGCCCCAGCATTTT. Translating it yields CATRGSVGPQHF. Full variable domain (rest looked up from reference TRBV28 and TRBJ1-5): DVKVTQSSRYLVKRTGEKVFLECVQDMDHENMFWYRQDPGLGLRLIYFSYDVKMKEKGDIPEGYSVSREKKERFSLILESASTNQTSMYLCATRGSVGPQHFGDGTRLSIL.

This chain joins TRBV5-1 and TRBJ2-5, with 9 bases fitting TRBD2. Germline V CDR1 and CDR2: SGHRS, YFSETQ. With 0 bases clipped from V and 1 base from J, the junction kept 4 bases outside the gene matches. The CDR3 extends over 16 amino acids. CDR3 residues: CASSLVLAGLQETQYF. The CDR3 nucleotides read TGCGCCAGCAGCTTGGTTCTAGCGGGACTCCAAGAGACCCAGTACTTC.

The rearrangement uses TRBV7-2 and TRBJ1-2; D possibly corresponds to TRBD1 (5 bases). Germline loops: CDR1 SGHTA, CDR2 FQGNSA. The V end was cut by 5 bases, the J end by 8 bases, with 18 bases between. CDR3 size: 14 residues. The CDR3 is CASSRDLGARGYTF. CDR3 DNA sequence: TGTGCCAGCAGCCGCGACCTAGGGGCAAGGGGCTACACCTTC.

The chain couples TRBV7-2 to TRBJ2-2; D tentatively reads TRBD1 or TRBD2 (5 bases each). V lost 1 base, J lost 4 bases, and 16 bases lay in between. This CDR3 has 17 amino acids. Germline V gene sequence: CDR1 SGHTA, CDR2 FQGNSA. CDR3 amino acids: CASSLVGAGRGTGELFF. CDR3 sequence (DNA): TGTGCCAGCAGCTTAGTTGGGGCGGGCCGAGGCACCGGGGAGCTGTTTTTT.

This chain joins TRBV19 and TRBJ1-5; no clear D gene. The CDR3 runs to 13 residues. Trimming took off 7 bases at V and 7 bases at J, with 14 bases between the two ends. The germline gives CDR1 LNHDA, CDR2 SQIVND (reference sequence). CDR3 sequence: CASMETGKQPQHF. CDR3 bases: TGTGCCAGTATGGAGACGGGAAAGCAGCCCCAGCATTTT. The full variable domain, with the rest looked up from reference TRBV19 and TRBJ1-5, is DGGITQSPKYLFRKEGQNVTLSCEQNLNHDAMYWYRQDPGQGLRLIYYSQIVNDFQKGDIAEGYSVSREKKESFPLTVTSAQKNPTAFYLCASMETGKQPQHFGDGTRLSIL.

There are a few counts of this clone. This chain uses TRBV19 with TRBJ2-5; 12 nucleotides line up with TRBD2. This CDR3 contains 15 residues. V shed 5 bases, J shed 5 bases, and the junction held 6 bases outside the gene matches. The germline V gene has CDR1 LNHDA and CDR2 SQIVND (reference sequence). CDR3 in amino acids: CASSSSSGRAETQYF. Written as DNA, the CDR3 is TGTGCCAGTAGTTCCTCTAGCGGGAGGGCCGAGACCCAGTACTTC. The full variable domain, with the rest looked up from reference TRBV19 and TRBJ2-5, is DGGITQSPKYLFRKEGQNVTLSCEQNLNHDAMYWYRQDPGQGLRLIYYSQIVNDFQKGDIAEGYSVSREKKESFPLTVTSAQKNPTAFYLCASSSSSGRAETQYFGPGTRLLVL.

This clone was seen a single time. The CDR3 bases are TGCGCCAGCAGCCAACAGGTCACAGATACGCAGTATTTT. Protein product: CASSQQVTDTQYF. The genes are TRBV4-1 and TRBJ2-3, with D unclear. Trimming pared 2 bases from V and 2 bases from J, leaving 5 bases between. The CDR3 contains 13 residues. CDR1 and CDR2 (germline): MGHRA, YSYEKL.

The J gene is TRBJ2-7, the V gene TRBV7-2; D remains unclear. V was trimmed by 1 base and J by 1 base, leaving 11 bases between them. Germline CDR1 and CDR2: SGHTA and FQGNSA. CDR3 size: 15 residues. The CDR3 coding sequence is TGTGCCAGCAGCTTAGTTGACATTGGATCCTACGAGCAGTACTTC. The encoded protein is CASSLVDIGSYEQYF.

CDR3 coding DNA: TGTGCCAGCAGTGAGACAGGGGGCGGTGAAGCTTTCTTT. Its translation: CASSETGGGEAFF. V is TRBV6-4 and J is TRBJ1-1; the match to TRBD1 covers 10 bases. The CDR3 covers 13 residues. Germline V lookup: CDR1 MRHNA, CDR2 SNTAGT. V lost 3 bases and J lost 7; bases outside the gene matches: 2.

CDR3: CASSFNRVHEQYF. DNA for the CDR3: TGTGCCAGCAGCTTTAACAGGGTCCACGAGCAGTACTTC. The chain uses TRBV5-6 and TRBJ2-7, with a possible D match to TRBD1 (6 bases). V was pared by 2 bases and J by 5 bases, with 11 bases between. The CDR3 extends over 13 amino acids. Per germline, CDR1 SGHDT and CDR2 YYEEEE.

This clone was detected only a few times. The chain employs TRBV30 and TRBJ2-2; no clear D gene. CDR1 and CDR2 (germline): GTSNPN, SVGIG (reference sequence). The CDR3 length is 12 residues. Trimming took 2 bases from V and 1 from J, leaving 2 bases between them. CDR3 nucleotide sequence: TGTGCCTGGAGTAAGAACACCGGGGAGCTGTTTTTT. Translated, it gives CAWSKNTGELFF.

The CDR3 loop reads CASSSFGGNTIYF. The CDR3 bases are TGTGCCAGCAGCTCCTTCGGTGGAAACACCATATATTTT. The chain recombines TRBV9 with TRBJ1-3, with D unresolved. In germline, CDR1 is SGDLS, CDR2 YYNGEE. The V and J ends lost 4 bases and 3 bases respectively, with 8 bases between them. This CDR3 is built from 13 residues.

V and J are TRBV19 and TRBJ1-5; tentative D call: TRBD1 (6 bases). The CDR3 has 17 residues. Per germline, CDR1 LNHDA and CDR2 SQIVND (reference sequence). V lost 1 base to trimming and J lost 0 bases, with 13 bases between them. The CDR3, as DNA: TGTGCCAGTAGTATAGGGGGACATTTTCATAGCAATCAGCCCCAGCATTTT. It specifies CASSIGGHFHSNQPQHF. Full variable domain (missing parts from reference TRBV19 and TRBJ1-5): DGGITQSPKYLFRKEGQNVTLSCEQNLNHDAMYWYRQDPGQGLRLIYYSQIVNDFQKGDIAEGYSVSREKKESFPLTVTSAQKNPTAFYLCASSIGGHFHSNQPQHFGDGTRLSIL.

This chain joins TRBV5-6 and TRBJ2-7; TRBD1 matches 7 bases. CDR1 is SGHDT and CDR2 is YYEEEE in the germline V gene. CDR3 length: 14 residues. V was clipped by 4 bases and J by 2 bases; unmatched bases: 6. The CDR3 nucleotides are TGTGCCAGCAGCCCCACCGACAGGGCCTACGAGCAGTACTTC. It specifies CASSPTDRAYEQYF.

This chain joins TRBV7-3 and TRBJ2-1; 10 bases map to TRBD2. The CDR3 length is 16 residues. V was clipped by 5 bases and J by 6 bases; unmatched bases: 10. Per germline, CDR1 SGHTA and CDR2 FQGTGA. The CDR3 coding sequence is TGTGCCAGCAGCCCAACCGGGACTAGCGTCCCCAATGAGCAGTTCTTC. As protein: CASSPTGTSVPNEQFF.

In nucleotides, the CDR3 is TGCGCCAGCAGCCAAGAAGGAGGAGCGGCAGAGAGGGGGACCCAGTACTTC. This encodes CASSQEGGAAERGTQYF. The rearrangement joins TRBV4-1 to TRBJ2-5, with D perhaps given as TRBD1 or TRBD2 (5 bases each). CDR3 length: 17 residues. The germline V gene encodes CDR1 MGHRA and CDR2 YSYEKL. V was pared by 0 bases and J by 7 bases, with 21 bases between.

The chain links TRBV7-9 to TRBJ1-6; 8 bases match TRBD1. CDR1 and CDR2 from the germline V gene are SEHNR and FQNEAQ (reference sequence). There are 14 residues in the CDR3. The J segment lost 9 bases and the V segment lost 1 base, leaving 2 bases of the junction unmatched. DNA for the CDR3: TGTGCCAGCAGCTTAGGACAGGGGAGTTCACCCCTCCACTTT. Protein: CASSLGQGSSPLHF.

In DNA form, the CDR3 reads TGTGCCAGCAGCGCGACGGTGGCGGATTCACCCCTCCACTTT. Translation gives CASSATVADSPLHF. This chain connects TRBV5-4 to TRBJ1-6; D is unresolved. This CDR3 has 14 amino acids. Between the trimmed V and J ends, which lost 4 bases and 8 bases, there was a span of 13 bases. Germline assignment: CDR1 SGHNT and CDR2 YYREEE (reference sequence).

The gene calls are TRBV28 and TRBJ2-7; D may be TRBD1 or TRBD2 (6 bases each). Looked up from germline, CDR1 is MDHEN and CDR2 is SYDVKM. This CDR3 spans 15 amino acids. The germline V and J ends were trimmed by 6 bases and 4 bases, with 19 bases remaining between them. Here the CDR3 reads CASSPVFRGGYEQYF. DNA of the CDR3: TGTGCCAGCAGCCCCGTTTTTAGAGGGGGGTACGAGCAGTACTTC.

This chain links TRBV7-8 with TRBJ1-1; D unresolved. With 5 bases removed from V and 1 base from J, the gap between germline ends came to 17 bases. CDR1 is SGHVS, CDR2 FQNEAQ, per germline. The CDR3 is made up of 16 amino acids. The chain's CDR3 is CASSPSPGRTNTEAFF. DNA for the CDR3: TGTGCCAGCAGCCCCTCCCCCGGCAGGACGAACACTGAAGCTTTCTTT.